This T cell receptor beta chain was retrieved from a study of read filtering for tumor transcriptome and immune sequencing. Study-level findings and limits: Around 85% of IR-seq clonotypes had one read, totaling approximately 4% of reads; RNA-seq: 74.6% and 44.6%. Even smaller IR-seq throughput identified most shared clonotypes.

Molecular barcoded adaptors covering alpha/delta and beta/gamma chains were used on around 370 ng RNA. TCRdb reprocessed the reads with MiXCR, giving one entry per CDR3 protein. In the table there are about 35,000 distinct CDR3 sequences, 13% to 15% of which are singletons. At the time of active disease, bone marrow was collected from every patient. A remark on this clonotype: Its antigen is currently unknown. The conserved final phenylalanine or tryptophan is absent from the CDR3, which likely points to a read error. Because the CDR3's place on the DNA is in doubt, the DNA is left out and the CDR3 is given as listed by TCRdb.

Material: a population of CD138-negative cells sorted from bone marrow. The clonotype was recovered from a donor older than 35 with multiple myeloma.

The chain's CDR3 is CASSRRLAAQETHYL. This chain joins TRBV11-2 and TRBJ2-5; TRBD2, the table's D call, was not compared with the DNA. The CDR3 is 15 residues long, ends included. CDR1 and CDR2 (germline): SGHAT, FQNNGV.